This TCR beta chain was recorded in a study of CD8+CD57+ T cells in acquired aplastic anemia (dated by TCRdb to about 2018). In terms of the full investigation: Extracted DNA from sorted CD4+ and CD8+ cells averaged around 3.3 ug, ranging from roughly 0.17 to 30 ug. For healthy donor samples, the average read count was about 10 million for CD4+ cells and approximately 11 million for CD8+ cells.

From its cysteine to its phenylalanine, the CDR3 spans 13 amino acids. Just the 39-base CDR3 DNA is kept, in frame starting at base 1. V drops 8 bases and J drops 10 bases, leaving 19 bases in between. The CDR1 and CDR2 encoded by the germline V gene are SNHLY and FYNNEI. The study deep-sequenced TCR repertoires of sorted CD4+ and CD8+ blood T cells from severe aplastic anemia patients and healthy subjects. Ficoll-Paque density gradient centrifugation was used to isolate peripheral blood mononuclear cells. Before DNA was extracted, CD4+ and CD8+ T cells were sorted using either FACS or magnetic beads. Points the paper makes about the study in general: No significant difference in CD8+ Simpson's diversity was found between patients and healthy controls (P=0.060). Nearly 30 CD8+ CDR3 sequences were found in both patients and controls but appeared to be highly expressed in patients and within the immunodominant clones of the patients.

Turning to this clonotype: This receptor's antigen is unknown. Per-base qualities were not stored, and no clone one base away is much larger.

TCR beta VDJ combination and CDR3 sequence profiling used genomic DNA as the template. An Illumina HiSeq 2000 was used for TCR repertoire sequencing. In the original analysis: TRBV/TRBJ rearrangement plots, CDR3 size and DJ length profiles, and Simpson's diversity index were used to assess repertoires. The most abundant DNA sequence in the deep sequencing data was defined as the immunodominant clone. CDR3 amino acid sequences were screened for sharing across subjects and were compared with published repertoires and the VDJdb database. TCRdb reanalyzed the raw reads on its own, using fastp at Q25 for trimming and MiXCR for clone calling, and kept in-frame beta chains. Rows are unified per CDR3 protein, each entry keeping the most common DNA and genes. TCRdb, not the original authors, processed these V and J calls. For this sample there are about 180,000 distinct CDR3 sequences; just over 45% appear just once. In total, the top ten clones hold under 3.5% of the sample.

Recombination connected TRBV2 to TRBJ2-3; the D gene is not confidently resolved. This clonotype was obtained from a human donor in good health. Sequenced input: sorted CD4+, CD8+, or CD8+CD57+ T cells (not recorded which) from PBMCs. CDR3 loop: CASLLNSLYPQYF. The nucleotide sequence is given as TGTGCCAGCCTCCTTAACTCGCTTTATCCGCAGTATTTT.